The clone carrying this T cell receptor (beta chain) occurred once. Its target is not known. These data come from a study of cytomegalovirus exposure and HLA in healthy donors. Study-wide background: A subsequent analysis reported that the roughly 120 validation repertoires were produced on the same platform that had also been used for the roughly 710 first-cohort repertoires. Study observations and caveats: Cytomegalovirus association was assigned to over 150 TCR beta chains. The study found most TCR sequences rare, yet found some public TCRs in many donors. Within the 95 to 150 validation repertoires, first-cohort TCR clusters tended to co-occur, according to a later analysis.

Germline loops: CDR1 LNHDA, CDR2 SQIVND (reference sequence). After removal of 7 bases from V and 0 bases from J, the junction contained 10 bases not matched to a gene. The CDR3 contains 16 residues. TCRdb's copy holds only in-frame clones and misses some; the assay was immunoSEQ multiplex PCR. The table records 260,000 or so clones, over 75% of them present only once. The sample comprised PBMCs. The V and J genes are TRBV19 and TRBJ2-3; 7 bases fit TRBD1. The receptor comes from a woman aged 18-29 years in good health and CMV-seronegative. This CDR3 reads CASTSRPRGSTDTQYF. CDR3 DNA: TGTGCCAGTACCTCCCGTCCCAGGGGGAGCACAGATACGCAGTATTTT.